These T cell receptor beta chains were read from a single sample in a study of technical replicates of blood from four donors. Assay: immunoSEQ multiplex PCR; the TCRdb copy retains only in-frame clones and omits some. The sample holds approximately 75,000 clones, nearly 98% seen once. Sequenced input: T cells isolated from PBMCs. Receptors were obtained from a human donor in good health. Both conserved end residues are part of each CDR3. The D gene is left open where the match is weak. Size tells how often a clone was seen (once, few, many) or the class of an expanded clone, and some rows leave it out.

v_gene: TRBV4-1; j_gene: TRBJ2-4; abundance: -; d_gene: -; CDR3aa: CASSQDTPQGAGPAKNIQYF; CDR3nt: TGCGCCAGCAGCCAAGATACCCCTCAAGGGGCAGGCCCGGCCAAAAACATTCAGTACTTC
v_gene: TRBV11-3; j_gene: TRBJ2-3; abundance: -; d_gene: -; CDR3aa: CASSLGRRSLIRGTQYF; CDR3nt: TGTGCCAGCAGCTTAGGAAGACGGAGTCTAATCCGAGGTACGCAGTATTTT
v_gene: TRBV7-7; j_gene: TRBJ1-3; abundance: -; d_gene: -; CDR3aa: CASSLGGGGRSGNTIYF; CDR3nt: TGTGCCAGCAGCTTAGGGGGCGGGGGACGGTCTGGAAACACCATATATTTT
v_gene: TRBV7-2; j_gene: TRBJ2-3; abundance: -; d_gene: TRBD2; CDR3aa: CASSLAGGMWIISSTDTQYF; CDR3nt: TGTGCCAGCAGCTTAGCGGGAGGGATGTGGATAATAAGTAGCACAGATACGCAGTATTTT
v_gene: TRBV5-8; j_gene: TRBJ2-7; abundance: once; d_gene: -; CDR3aa: CASSYGGRGRGTYEQYF; CDR3nt: TGTGCCAGCAGCTACGGGGGGCGTGGACGGGGTACCTACGAGCAGTACTTC
v_gene: TRBV7-8; j_gene: TRBJ2-7; abundance: -; d_gene: -; CDR3aa: CASSPDLTYEQYF; CDR3nt: TGTGCCAGCAGCCCGGACTTAACCTACGAGCAGTACTTC
v_gene: TRBV11-2; j_gene: TRBJ1-2; abundance: -; d_gene: TRBD1; CDR3aa: CASSPSQGQGNGYTF; CDR3nt: TGTGCCAGCAGCCCCTCACAGGGACAGGGGAATGGCTACACCTTC
v_gene: TRBV5-6; j_gene: TRBJ2-3; abundance: -; d_gene: -; CDR3aa: CASSLAFDGSTDTQYF; CDR3nt: TGTGCCAGCAGCTTGGCCTTCGACGGGAGCACAGATACGCAGTATTTT
v_gene: TRBV5-4; j_gene: TRBJ2-2; abundance: -; d_gene: -; CDR3aa: CASSLDYTGELFF; CDR3nt: TGTGCCAGCAGCTTAGACTACACCGGGGAGCTGTTTTTT
v_gene: TRBV28; j_gene: TRBJ2-7; abundance: -; d_gene: TRBD1; CDR3aa: CASSIVPGTGSYEQYF; CDR3nt: TGTGCCAGCAGTATCGTGCCCGGGACAGGGTCCTACGAGCAGTACTTC
v_gene: TRBV19; j_gene: TRBJ1-4; abundance: few; d_gene: -; CDR3aa: CASSAPGRIQVTPEKLFF; CDR3nt: TGTGCCAGTAGTGCACCGGGAAGGATTCAGGTGACTCCTGAAAAACTGTTTTTT
v_gene: TRBV7-6; j_gene: TRBJ1-1; abundance: -; d_gene: -; CDR3aa: CASSPRESAEAFF; CDR3nt: TGTGCCAGCAGCCCCCGAGAGAGCGCTGAAGCTTTCTTT
v_gene: TRBV6-5; j_gene: TRBJ1-1; abundance: -; d_gene: -; CDR3aa: CASSLLRGNTEAFF; CDR3nt: TGTGCCAGCAGTCTCCTCAGGGGGAACACTGAAGCTTTCTTT
v_gene: TRBV11-2; j_gene: TRBJ2-1; abundance: -; d_gene: TRBD2; CDR3aa: CASRASGSHEQFF; CDR3nt: TGTGCCAGCCGGGCTAGCGGGAGTCATGAGCAGTTCTTC
v_gene: TRBV7-8; j_gene: TRBJ2-1; abundance: -; d_gene: -; CDR3aa: CASSFYGRDGDEQFF; CDR3nt: TGTGCCAGCAGCTTCTATGGGCGAGACGGCGATGAGCAGTTCTTC
v_gene: TRBV28; j_gene: TRBJ2-2; abundance: -; d_gene: TRBD2; CDR3aa: CASQALAANTGELFF; CDR3nt: TGTGCCAGTCAGGCACTAGCGGCGAACACCGGGGAGCTGTTTTTT
v_gene: TRBV7-9; j_gene: TRBJ1-4; abundance: -; d_gene: TRBD1; CDR3aa: CASSFRGQEEKLFF; CDR3nt: TGTGCCAGCAGCTTTCGCGGACAGGAGGAAAAACTGTTTTTT
v_gene: TRBV20-1; j_gene: TRBJ2-7; abundance: -; d_gene: -; CDR3aa: CSARDSEQYF; CDR3nt: TGCAGTGCTAGAGACAGCGAGCAGTACTTC
v_gene: TRBV6-1; j_gene: TRBJ1-5; abundance: -; d_gene: -; CDR3aa: CASSGQTWVANKEPQHF; CDR3nt: TGTGCCAGCAGTGGGCAGACCTGGGTAGCCAATAAGGAGCCCCAGCATTTT
v_gene: TRBV5-1; j_gene: TRBJ2-3; abundance: -; d_gene: -; CDR3aa: CASSLALATDTQYF; CDR3nt: TGCGCCAGCAGCTTGGCCCTGGCCACAGATACGCAGTATTTT
v_gene: TRBV27; j_gene: TRBJ2-1; abundance: -; d_gene: -; CDR3aa: CASSFGARSYNEQFF; CDR3nt: TGTGCCAGCAGTTTTGGGGCGAGGTCCTACAATGAGCAGTTCTTC
v_gene: TRBV5-3; j_gene: TRBJ1-5; abundance: -; d_gene: -; CDR3aa: CARSRQVCNQPQHF; CDR3nt: TGTGCCAGAAGCCGACAGGTCTGCAATCAGCCCCAGCATTTT
v_gene: TRBV2; j_gene: TRBJ2-7; abundance: -; d_gene: TRBD2; CDR3aa: CASRGTSGLYEQYF; CDR3nt: TGTGCCAGCAGGGGGACTAGCGGTCTCTACGAGCAGTACTTC
v_gene: TRBV11-2; j_gene: TRBJ2-7; abundance: -; d_gene: TRBD1; CDR3aa: CASRRPGQGISTYEQYF; CDR3nt: TGTGCCAGCAGACGTCCGGGACAGGGTATTTCTACCTACGAGCAGTACTTC
v_gene: TRBV29-1; j_gene: TRBJ2-7; abundance: -; d_gene: -; CDR3aa: CSVEAPSNTYEQYF; CDR3nt: TGCAGCGTTGAAGCTCCTAGCAATACCTACGAGCAGTACTTC
v_gene: TRBV29-1; j_gene: TRBJ1-3; abundance: -; d_gene: TRBD1; CDR3aa: CSVEEQGVGNTIYF; CDR3nt: TGCAGCGTTGAAGAACAGGGGGTCGGAAACACCATATATTTT
v_gene: TRBV6-6; j_gene: TRBJ2-7; abundance: -; d_gene: TRBD2; CDR3aa: CASSPRGEPYEQYF; CDR3nt: TGTGCCAGCAGCCCTCGGGGGGAACCCTACGAGCAGTACTTC
v_gene: TRBV5-4; j_gene: TRBJ2-3; abundance: -; d_gene: TRBD2; CDR3aa: CASSRTSGGNTDTQYF; CDR3nt: TGTGCCAGCAGCCGTACTAGCGGGGGAAACACAGATACGCAGTATTTT
v_gene: TRBV15; j_gene: TRBJ1-5; abundance: -; d_gene: TRBD1; CDR3aa: CATSTRQGSPNQPQHF; CDR3nt: TGTGCCACCAGCACTAGACAGGGGAGTCCCAATCAGCCCCAGCATTTT
v_gene: TRBV6-1; j_gene: TRBJ2-1; abundance: -; d_gene: TRBD2; CDR3aa: CASSAKPRTSGTYNEQFF; CDR3nt: TGTGCCAGCAGTGCAAAACCCCGGACTAGCGGGACCTACAATGAGCAGTTCTTC
v_gene: TRBV29-1; j_gene: TRBJ2-7; abundance: -; d_gene: TRBD1; CDR3aa: CSVEFAGQGAPYEQYF; CDR3nt: TGCAGCGTTGAATTCGCGGGACAGGGGGCGCCCTACGAGCAGTACTTC
v_gene: TRBV11-3; j_gene: TRBJ1-1; abundance: -; d_gene: TRBD1; CDR3aa: CASSSGTANTEAFF; CDR3nt: TGTGCCAGCAGCTCCGGGACAGCGAACACTGAAGCTTTCTTT
v_gene: TRBV10-1; j_gene: TRBJ1-2; abundance: -; d_gene: -; CDR3aa: CASSAGLDYGYTF; CDR3nt: TGCGCCAGCAGTGCAGGCCTGGACTATGGCTACACCTTC
v_gene: TRBV7-9; j_gene: TRBJ2-4; abundance: once; d_gene: TRBD2; CDR3aa: CASSLGRTSGVKNIQYF; CDR3nt: TGTGCCAGCAGCTTAGGGCGGACTAGCGGGGTTAAAAACATTCAGTACTTC
v_gene: TRBV29-1; j_gene: TRBJ2-7; abundance: -; d_gene: TRBD1; CDR3aa: CSGIQGSSNEQYF; CDR3nt: TGCAGCGGTATACAGGGGAGCTCGAACGAGCAGTACTTC
v_gene: TRBV27; j_gene: TRBJ1-2; abundance: -; d_gene: -; CDR3aa: CASSPGPRDSYTF; CDR3nt: TGTGCCAGCAGCCCCGGGCCCAGGGATAGCTACACCTTC
v_gene: TRBV7-9; j_gene: TRBJ1-3; abundance: -; d_gene: -; CDR3aa: CASSHPMTASSGNTIYF; CDR3nt: TGTGCCAGCAGCCATCCCATGACTGCCAGCTCTGGAAACACCATATATTTT
v_gene: TRBV5-1; j_gene: TRBJ2-5; abundance: -; d_gene: -; CDR3aa: CASSLYSLRETQYF; CDR3nt: TGCGCCAGCAGCTTGTATAGTCTGCGAGAGACCCAGTACTTC
v_gene: TRBV5-1; j_gene: TRBJ2-5; abundance: -; d_gene: -; CDR3aa: CASSLGRSGETQYF; CDR3nt: TGCGCCAGCAGCTTGGGCAGATCGGGGGAGACCCAGTACTTC
v_gene: TRBV19; j_gene: TRBJ2-5; abundance: -; d_gene: -; CDR3aa: CASSQRETQYF; CDR3nt: TGTGCCAGTAGTCAGCGAGAGACCCAGTACTTC
v_gene: TRBV6-5; j_gene: TRBJ2-7; abundance: -; d_gene: -; CDR3aa: CASSYEYLFGYEQYF; CDR3nt: TGTGCCAGCAGTTACGAGTATCTGTTCGGCTACGAGCAGTACTTC
v_gene: TRBV18; j_gene: TRBJ1-3; abundance: once; d_gene: TRBD1; CDR3aa: CASSLSGTGGNTIYF; CDR3nt: TGTGCCAGCTCACTATCCGGGACAGGGGGCAACACCATATATTTT
v_gene: TRBV10-3; j_gene: TRBJ2-3; abundance: -; d_gene: TRBD1; CDR3aa: CAISGVEGQGTRIGTDTQYF; CDR3nt: TGTGCCATCAGTGGTGTGGAAGGACAGGGGACTCGGATAGGCACAGATACGCAGTATTTT
v_gene: TRBV18; j_gene: TRBJ1-5; abundance: -; d_gene: -; CDR3aa: CASSPLESSNQPQHF; CDR3nt: TGTGCCAGCTCCCCGCTTGAGAGTAGCAATCAGCCCCAGCATTTT
v_gene: TRBV11-3; j_gene: TRBJ2-7; abundance: -; d_gene: TRBD2; CDR3aa: CASSQGNRLSGGAGSYEQYF; CDR3nt: TGTGCCAGCAGCCAAGGAAATCGTCTCAGCGGGGGGGCCGGATCCTACGAGCAGTACTTC
v_gene: TRBV5-1; j_gene: TRBJ1-2; abundance: -; d_gene: TRBD1; CDR3aa: CASSPGTGLINYGYTF; CDR3nt: TGCGCCAGCAGCCCCGGGACAGGGCTAATAAACTATGGCTACACCTTC
v_gene: TRBV5-1; j_gene: TRBJ2-5; abundance: -; d_gene: TRBD1; CDR3aa: CASSRGQGIETQYF; CDR3nt: TGCGCCAGCAGCAGGGGACAGGGGATCGAGACCCAGTACTTC
v_gene: TRBV27; j_gene: TRBJ2-7; abundance: -; d_gene: -; CDR3aa: CASSSWSGIRAYEQYF; CDR3nt: TGTGCCAGCAGTTCATGGTCAGGGATAAGGGCCTACGAGCAGTACTTC
v_gene: TRBV7-9; j_gene: TRBJ2-5; abundance: -; d_gene: -; CDR3aa: CASSLGQGLQETQYF; CDR3nt: TGTGCCAGCAGCTTAGGGCAGGGGCTACAAGAGACCCAGTACTTC
v_gene: TRBV29-1; j_gene: TRBJ1-1; abundance: -; d_gene: -; CDR3aa: CSVVADLPNTEAFF; CDR3nt: TGCAGCGTTGTGGCTGATCTGCCGAACACTGAAGCTTTCTTT